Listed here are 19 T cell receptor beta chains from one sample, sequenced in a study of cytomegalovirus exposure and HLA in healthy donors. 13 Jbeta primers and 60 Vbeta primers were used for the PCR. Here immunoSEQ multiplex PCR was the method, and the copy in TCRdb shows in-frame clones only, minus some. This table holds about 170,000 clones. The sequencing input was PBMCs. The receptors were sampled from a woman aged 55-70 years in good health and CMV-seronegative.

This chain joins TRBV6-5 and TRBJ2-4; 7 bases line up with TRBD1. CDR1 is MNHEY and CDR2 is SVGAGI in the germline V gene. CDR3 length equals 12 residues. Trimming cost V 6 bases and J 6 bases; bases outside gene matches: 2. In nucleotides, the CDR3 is TGTGCCAGCAGCCGGGACAGAAACATTCAGTACTTC. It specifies CASSRDRNIQYF.

In nucleotides, the CDR3 is TGCGCCAGCAGTGAGGGGGCCGGGACTAGCCTCTCTGAGCAGTTCTTC. Its translation: CASSEGAGTSLSEQFF. The V gene is TRBV10-1, the J gene TRBJ2-1; TRBD2 matches 9 bases. The CDR3 contains 16 residues. With V trimmed by 2 bases and J by 9 bases, 11 bases remained unmatched. Germline values: CDR1 WNHNN, CDR2 SYGVQD (reference sequence).

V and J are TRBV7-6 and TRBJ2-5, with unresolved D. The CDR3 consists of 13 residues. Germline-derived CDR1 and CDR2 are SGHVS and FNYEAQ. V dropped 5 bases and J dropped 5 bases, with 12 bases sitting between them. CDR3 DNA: TGTGCCAGCAGCCCATTGGCGGTGGAGACCCAGTACTTC. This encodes CASSPLAVETQYF. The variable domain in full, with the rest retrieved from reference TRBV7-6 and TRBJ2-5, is GAGVSQSPRYKVTKRGQDVALRCDPISGHVSLYWYRQALGQGPEFLTYFNYEAQQDKSGLPNDRFSAERPEGSISTLTIQRTEQRDSAMYRCASSPLAVETQYFGPGTRLLVL.

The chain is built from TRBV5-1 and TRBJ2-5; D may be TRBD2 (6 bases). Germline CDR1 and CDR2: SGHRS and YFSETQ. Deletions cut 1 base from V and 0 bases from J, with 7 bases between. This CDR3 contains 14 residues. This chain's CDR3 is CASSLSGDQETQYF. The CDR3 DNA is TGCGCCAGCAGCTTGTCGGGAGACCAAGAGACCCAGTACTTC.

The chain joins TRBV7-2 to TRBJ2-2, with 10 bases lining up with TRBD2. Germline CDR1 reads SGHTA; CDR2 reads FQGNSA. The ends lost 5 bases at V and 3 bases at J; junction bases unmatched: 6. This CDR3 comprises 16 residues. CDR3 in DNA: TGTGCCAGCAGCGGCGGGACTAGCGTGTACACCGGGGAGCTGTTTTTT. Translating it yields CASSGGTSVYTGELFF.

CDR3 sequence reads: CASSLSRGSGNTIYF. CDR3 in DNA: TGTGCCAGCAGTTTATCTAGGGGCTCTGGAAACACCATATATTTT. This chain links TRBV27 with TRBJ1-3; TRBD1 might be the D (5 bases). The V end was cut by 0 bases, the J end by 0 bases, with 6 bases between. Germline V gene data show CDR1 as MNHEY and CDR2 as SMNVEV (reference sequence). This CDR3 is 15 amino acids long.

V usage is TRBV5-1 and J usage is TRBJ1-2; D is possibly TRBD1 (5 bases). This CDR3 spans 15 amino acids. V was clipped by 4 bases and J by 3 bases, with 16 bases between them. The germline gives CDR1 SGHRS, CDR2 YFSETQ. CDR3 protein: CASSPSQGGDYGYTF. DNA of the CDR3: TGCGCCAGCAGCCCCAGTCAGGGAGGGGACTATGGCTACACCTTC.

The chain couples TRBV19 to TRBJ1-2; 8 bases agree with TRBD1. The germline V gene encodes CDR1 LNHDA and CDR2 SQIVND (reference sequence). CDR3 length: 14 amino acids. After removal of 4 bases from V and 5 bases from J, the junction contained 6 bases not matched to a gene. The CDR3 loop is CASSTGQGWYGYTF. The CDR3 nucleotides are TGTGCCAGTAGTACCGGACAGGGTTGGTATGGCTACACCTTC.

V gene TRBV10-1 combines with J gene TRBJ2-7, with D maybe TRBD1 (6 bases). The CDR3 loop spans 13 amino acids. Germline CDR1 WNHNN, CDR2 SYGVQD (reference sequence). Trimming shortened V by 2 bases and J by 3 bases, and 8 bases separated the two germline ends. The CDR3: CASSEAGDYEQYF. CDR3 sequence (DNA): TGCGCCAGCAGTGAGGCAGGGGACTACGAGCAGTACTTC.

The DNA for the CDR3 is TGTGCCAGCAGCAACAGGGGCAATCAGCCCCAGCATTTT. Amino acid sequence: CASSNRGNQPQHF. The chain joins TRBV6-1 to TRBJ1-5; D is perhaps TRBD1 (6 bases). The CDR3 is 13 residues long. Between the trimmed V and J ends, which lost 6 bases and 2 bases, there was a span of 8 bases. CDR1 and CDR2 (germline): MNHNS, SASEGT.

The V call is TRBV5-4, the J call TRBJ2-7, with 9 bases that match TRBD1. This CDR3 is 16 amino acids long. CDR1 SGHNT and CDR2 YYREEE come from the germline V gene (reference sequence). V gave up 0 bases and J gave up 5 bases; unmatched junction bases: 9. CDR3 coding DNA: TGTGCCAGCAGCTTGGGACCGGGACAGGGTAGGGACGAGCAGTACTTC. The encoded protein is CASSLGPGQGRDEQYF.

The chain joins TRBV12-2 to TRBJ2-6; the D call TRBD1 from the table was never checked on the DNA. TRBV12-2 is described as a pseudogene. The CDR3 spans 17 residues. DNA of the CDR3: TGTGCAAGTCGCTTATTAGGCTGTGACAGGGGATACAACGTCCTGACTTTC. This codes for CASRLLGCDRGYNVLTF.

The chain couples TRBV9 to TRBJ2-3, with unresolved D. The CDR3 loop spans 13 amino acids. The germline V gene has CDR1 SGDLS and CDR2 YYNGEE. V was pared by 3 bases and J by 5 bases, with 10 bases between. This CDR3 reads CASSATRGDTQYF. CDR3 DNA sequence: TGTGCCAGCAGCGCAACACGTGGAGATACGCAGTATTTT.

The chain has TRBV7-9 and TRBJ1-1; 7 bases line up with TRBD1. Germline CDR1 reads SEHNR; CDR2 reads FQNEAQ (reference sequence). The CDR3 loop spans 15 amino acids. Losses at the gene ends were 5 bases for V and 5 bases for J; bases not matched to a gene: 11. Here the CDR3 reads CASSPRQGGMTEAFF. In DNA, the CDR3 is TGTGCCAGCAGCCCCCGACAGGGCGGGATGACTGAAGCTTTCTTT.

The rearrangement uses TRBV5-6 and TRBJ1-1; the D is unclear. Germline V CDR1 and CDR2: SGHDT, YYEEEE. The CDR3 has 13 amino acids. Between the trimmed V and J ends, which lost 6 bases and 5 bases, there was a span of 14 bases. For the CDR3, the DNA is TGTGCCAGCATGCGTCGGGGAGGAACTGAAGCTTTCTTT. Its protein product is CASMRRGGTEAFF.

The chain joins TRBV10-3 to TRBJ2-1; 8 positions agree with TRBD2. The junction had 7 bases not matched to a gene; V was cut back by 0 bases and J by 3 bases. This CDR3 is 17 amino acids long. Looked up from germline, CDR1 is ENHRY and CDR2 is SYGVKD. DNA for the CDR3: TGTGCCATCAGTGAGTCGTCCAGCGGGAGTTACTACAATGAGCAGTTCTTC. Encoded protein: CAISESSSGSYYNEQFF.

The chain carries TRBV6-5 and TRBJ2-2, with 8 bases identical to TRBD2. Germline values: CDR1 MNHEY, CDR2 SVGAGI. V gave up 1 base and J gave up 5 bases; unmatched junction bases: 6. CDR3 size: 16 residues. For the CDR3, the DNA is TGTGCCAGCAGTTACTTGATAGCGGGGAGGACCGGGGAGCTGTTTTTT. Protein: CASSYLIAGRTGELFF.

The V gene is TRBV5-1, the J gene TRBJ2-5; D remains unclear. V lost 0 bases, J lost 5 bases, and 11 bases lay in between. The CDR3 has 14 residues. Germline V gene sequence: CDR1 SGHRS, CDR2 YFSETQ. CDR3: CASSLDGFRETQYF. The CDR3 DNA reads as TGCGCCAGCAGCTTGGACGGGTTCCGGGAGACCCAGTACTTC.

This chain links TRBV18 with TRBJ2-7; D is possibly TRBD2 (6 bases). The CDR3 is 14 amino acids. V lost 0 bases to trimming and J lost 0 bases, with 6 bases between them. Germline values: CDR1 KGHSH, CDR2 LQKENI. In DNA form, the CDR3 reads TGTGCCAGCTCACCACCCGGGAGCTCCTACGAGCAGTACTTC. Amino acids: CASSPPGSSYEQYF.